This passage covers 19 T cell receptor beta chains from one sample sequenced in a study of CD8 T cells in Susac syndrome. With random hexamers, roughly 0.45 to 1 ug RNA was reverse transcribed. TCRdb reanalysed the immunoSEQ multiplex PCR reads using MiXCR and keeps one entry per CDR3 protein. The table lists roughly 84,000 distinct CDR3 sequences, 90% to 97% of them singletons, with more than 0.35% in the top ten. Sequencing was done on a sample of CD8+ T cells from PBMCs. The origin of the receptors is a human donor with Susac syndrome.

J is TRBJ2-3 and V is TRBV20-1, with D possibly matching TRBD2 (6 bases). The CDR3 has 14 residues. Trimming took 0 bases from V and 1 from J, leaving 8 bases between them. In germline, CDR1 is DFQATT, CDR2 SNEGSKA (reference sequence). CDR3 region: CSARDSGRTDTQYF. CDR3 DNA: TGCAGTGCTAGAGATAGCGGTCGCACAGATACGCAGTATTTT.

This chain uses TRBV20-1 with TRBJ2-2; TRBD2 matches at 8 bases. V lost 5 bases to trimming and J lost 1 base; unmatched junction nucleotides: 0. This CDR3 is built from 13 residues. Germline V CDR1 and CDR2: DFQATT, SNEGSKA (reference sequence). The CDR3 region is CSALAGNTGELFF. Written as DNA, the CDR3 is TGCAGTGCTCTAGCGGGGAACACCGGGGAGCTGTTTTTT.

The CDR3: CASSDPGTDNEQFF. The CDR3 DNA reads as TGTGCCAGCAGCGATCCGGGGACAGACAATGAGCAGTTCTTC. The chain employs TRBV9 and TRBJ2-1; 7 positions agree with TRBD1. This CDR3 has 14 amino acids. The junction had 5 bases not matched to a gene; V was cut back by 3 bases and J by 5 bases. Germline V gene data show CDR1 as SGDLS and CDR2 as YYNGEE.

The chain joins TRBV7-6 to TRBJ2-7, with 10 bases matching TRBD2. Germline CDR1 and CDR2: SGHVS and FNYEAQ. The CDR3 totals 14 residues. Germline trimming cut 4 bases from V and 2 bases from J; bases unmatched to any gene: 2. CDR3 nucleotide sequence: TGTGCCAGCAGCTCGGGGACTAGCGCCTACGAGCAGTACTTC. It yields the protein CASSSGTSAYEQYF. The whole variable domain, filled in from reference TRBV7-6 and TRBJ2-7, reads GAGVSQSPRYKVTKRGQDVALRCDPISGHVSLYWYRQALGQGPEFLTYFNYEAQQDKSGLPNDRFSAERPEGSISTLTIQRTEQRDSAMYRCASSSGTSAYEQYFGPGTRLTVT.

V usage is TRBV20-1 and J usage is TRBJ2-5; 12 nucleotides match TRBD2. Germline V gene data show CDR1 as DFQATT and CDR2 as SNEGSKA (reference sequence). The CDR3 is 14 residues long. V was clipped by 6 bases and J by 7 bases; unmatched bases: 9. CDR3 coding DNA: TGCAGTGCCGACCTAGCGGGAGGGGGATTGACCCAGTACTTC. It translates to CSADLAGGGLTQYF.

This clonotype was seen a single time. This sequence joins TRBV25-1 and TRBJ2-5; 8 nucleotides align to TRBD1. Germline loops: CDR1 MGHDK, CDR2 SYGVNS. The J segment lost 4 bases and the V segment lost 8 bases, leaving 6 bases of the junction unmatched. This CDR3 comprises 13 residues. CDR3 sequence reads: CASRTGLGETQYF. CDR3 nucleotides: TGTGCCAGCCGGACAGGGCTCGGAGAGACCCAGTACTTC.

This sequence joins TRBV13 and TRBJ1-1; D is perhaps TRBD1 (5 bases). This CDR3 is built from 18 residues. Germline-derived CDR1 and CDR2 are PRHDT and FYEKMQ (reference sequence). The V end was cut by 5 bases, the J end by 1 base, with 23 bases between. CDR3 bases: TGTGCCAGCAGCCTTCGGCCCGGAATGACGGGGCGGAACACTGAAGCTTTCTTT. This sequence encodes CASSLRPGMTGRNTEAFF. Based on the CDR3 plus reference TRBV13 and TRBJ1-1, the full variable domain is AAGVIQSPRHLIKEKRETATLKCYPIPRHDTVYWYQQGPGQDPQFLISFYEKMQSDKGSIPDRFSAQQFSDYHSELNMSSLELGDSALYFCASSLRPGMTGRNTEAFFGQGTRLTVV.

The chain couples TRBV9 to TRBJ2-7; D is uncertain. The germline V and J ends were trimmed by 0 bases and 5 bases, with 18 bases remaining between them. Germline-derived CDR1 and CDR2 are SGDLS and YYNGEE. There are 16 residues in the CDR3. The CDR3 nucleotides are TGTGCCAGCAGCGTAGGGACCGGATTAGGTGCGCACGAGCAGTACTTC. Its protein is CASSVGTGLGAHEQYF.

The CDR3 nucleotides are TGCGCCAGCACCGCTGGGTACAACACTGAAGCTTTCTTT. This codes for CASTAGYNTEAFF. V and J are TRBV5-1 and TRBJ1-1; D gene ambiguous. The CDR3 has 13 residues. V was shortened by 6 bases and J by 2 bases, with 11 bases between the two germline ends. Germline CDR1 is SGHRS and CDR2 is YFSETQ.

The chain's CDR3 is CASSLRDGFSYEQYV. CDR3 in DNA: TGCGCCAGCAGCTTAAGGGACGGTTTCTCCTACGAGCAGTACGTC. The chain couples TRBV4-1 to TRBJ2-7, with D tentatively TRBD1 or TRBD2 (5 bases each). The CDR3 is 15 amino acids. Trimming pared 5 bases from V and 0 bases from J, leaving 14 bases between. Germline V gene lookup returns CDR1 MGHRA and CDR2 YSYEKL.

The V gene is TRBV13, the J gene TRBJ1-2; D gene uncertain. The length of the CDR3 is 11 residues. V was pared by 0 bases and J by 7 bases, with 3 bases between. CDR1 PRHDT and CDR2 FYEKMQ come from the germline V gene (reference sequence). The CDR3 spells CASSLGFGYTF. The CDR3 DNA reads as TGTGCCAGCAGCTTAGGGTTTGGCTACACCTTC. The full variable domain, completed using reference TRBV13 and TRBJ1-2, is AAGVIQSPRHLIKEKRETATLKCYPIPRHDTVYWYQQGPGQDPQFLISFYEKMQSDKGSIPDRFSAQQFSDYHSELNMSSLELGDSALYFCASSLGFGYTFGSGTRLTVV.

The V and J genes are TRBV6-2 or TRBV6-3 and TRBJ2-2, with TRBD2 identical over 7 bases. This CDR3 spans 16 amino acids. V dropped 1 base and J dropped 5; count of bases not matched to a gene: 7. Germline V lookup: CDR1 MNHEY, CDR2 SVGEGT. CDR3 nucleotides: TGTGCCAGCAGTTACTTGATTAGCGGGCCGACCGGGGAGCTGTTTTTT. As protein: CASSYLISGPTGELFF.

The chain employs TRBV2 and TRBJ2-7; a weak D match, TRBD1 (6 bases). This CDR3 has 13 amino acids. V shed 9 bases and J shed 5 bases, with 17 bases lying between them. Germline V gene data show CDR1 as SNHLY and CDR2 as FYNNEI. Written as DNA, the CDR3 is TGTGCCAGGACCCGACAGGCGGTGGACGAGCAGTACTTC. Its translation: CARTRQAVDEQYF.

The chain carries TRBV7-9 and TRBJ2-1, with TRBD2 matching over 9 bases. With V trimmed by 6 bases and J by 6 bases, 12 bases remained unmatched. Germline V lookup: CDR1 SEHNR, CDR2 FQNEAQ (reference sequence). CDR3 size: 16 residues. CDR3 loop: CASSLIGLANFNEQFF. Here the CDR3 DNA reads TGTGCCAGCAGTTTAATCGGACTAGCGAACTTCAATGAGCAGTTCTTC.

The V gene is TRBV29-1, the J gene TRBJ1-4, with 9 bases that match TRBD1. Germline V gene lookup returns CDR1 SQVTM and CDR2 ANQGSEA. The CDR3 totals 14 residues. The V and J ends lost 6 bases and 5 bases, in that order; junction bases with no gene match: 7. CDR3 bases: TGCAGCGTCGCCCCGGGACAGGGCAATGAAAAACTGTTTTTT. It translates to CSVAPGQGNEKLFF.

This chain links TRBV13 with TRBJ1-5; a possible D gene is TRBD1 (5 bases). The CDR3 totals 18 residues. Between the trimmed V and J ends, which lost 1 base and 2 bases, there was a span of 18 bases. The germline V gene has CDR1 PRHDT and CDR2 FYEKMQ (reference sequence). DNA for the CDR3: TGTGCCAGCAGCTTAGATATCCGGGACCCGGGTGGCAATCAGCCCCAGCATTTT. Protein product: CASSLDIRDPGGNQPQHF.

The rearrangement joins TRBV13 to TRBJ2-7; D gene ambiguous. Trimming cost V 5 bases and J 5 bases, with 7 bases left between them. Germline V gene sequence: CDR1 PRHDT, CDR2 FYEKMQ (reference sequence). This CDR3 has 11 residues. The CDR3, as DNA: TGTGCCAGCAGCGGTAACCACGAGCAGTACTTC. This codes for CASSGNHEQYF.

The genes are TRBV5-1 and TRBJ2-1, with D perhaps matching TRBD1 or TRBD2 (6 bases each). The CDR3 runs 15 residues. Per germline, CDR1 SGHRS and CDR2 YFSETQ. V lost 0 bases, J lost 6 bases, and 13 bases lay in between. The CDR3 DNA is TGCGCCAGCAGCTTGGCGGGGGCGTGGGGCAATGAGCAGTTCTTC. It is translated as CASSLAGAWGNEQFF.

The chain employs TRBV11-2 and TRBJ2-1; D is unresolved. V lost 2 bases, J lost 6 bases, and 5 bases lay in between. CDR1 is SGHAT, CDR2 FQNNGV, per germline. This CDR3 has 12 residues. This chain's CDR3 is CASSLSPNEQFF. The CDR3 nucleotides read TGTGCCAGCAGCTTATCACCCAATGAGCAGTTCTTC.